Included here is one TCR beta chain sequence, with context. No antigen is known for it. This specimen belongs to a study of shared clonotypes between healthy human individuals. Whole-study context: CD4 naive and CD4 memory each took three plates per donor, while CD8 naive took two and CD8 memory one.

Naive-designated CD8 cells lacked CD45RO, were positively enriched for CCR7, and omitted terminally differentiated effector memory CD45RA+ cells. Notes on the study in general: Sampling covered nothing but blood. Tissue TCR repertoires likely differ from those found in blood. Generally, estimated richness proved larger in naive subsets than it did in memory subsets.

The data were produced by immunoSEQ multiplex PCR, yet TCRdb's version contains in-frame clones alone and is incomplete. The sample yields around 2,000,000 clones, about 93% seen once. The sequenced sample was naive CD8+ T cells from PBMCs. The sequence was obtained from a man younger than 30 in good health. Some clones in this sample may be carry-over from other donors' samples.

The CDR3 DNA reads TGTGCCAGCAGCCCTAGACAGGGGAGGGATGAAAAACTGTTTTTT. Protein: CASSPRQGRDEKLFF. V and J are TRBV14 and TRBJ1-4, with 8 bases matching TRBD1. Unmatched junction bases numbered 7, after V lost 4 bases and J lost 6 bases. The CDR3 contains 15 residues. Germline V lookup: CDR1 SGHDN, CDR2 FVKESK.